This TCR beta chain was observed in a study of T cell responses to AZD1222 COVID-19 vaccine. Findings of the study overall: Spike-specific TCR breadth and depth both grew after two AZD1222 doses. Donors were mostly white British, more females; clonal diversity possibly underestimated. Epitopes outside B.1.351 and B.1.1.7 mutated regions reportedly drew nearly half of spike TCRs.

Trimming took off 0 bases at V and 5 bases at J, with 15 bases between the two ends. The CDR3 is 15 residues long. Looked up from germline, CDR1 is SGHDT and CDR2 is YYEEEE. Clones were sequenced by immunoSEQ multiplex PCR, and TCRdb holds only the in-frame ones, with some missing. This table has more than 95,000 clones, about 89% appearing once. Details on this clone: Antigen specificity is unknown.

The J gene is TRBJ2-7, the V gene TRBV5-6; TRBD2 is a possible D gene (6 bases). The clonotype comes from an adult in good health. The sequencing here drew on peripheral blood, taken on day 0 of AZD1222 vaccination. This CDR3 is CASSLVGTQRDEQYF. The CDR3 nucleotides read TGTGCCAGCAGCTTGGTAGGGACCCAGCGGGACGAGCAGTACTTC.